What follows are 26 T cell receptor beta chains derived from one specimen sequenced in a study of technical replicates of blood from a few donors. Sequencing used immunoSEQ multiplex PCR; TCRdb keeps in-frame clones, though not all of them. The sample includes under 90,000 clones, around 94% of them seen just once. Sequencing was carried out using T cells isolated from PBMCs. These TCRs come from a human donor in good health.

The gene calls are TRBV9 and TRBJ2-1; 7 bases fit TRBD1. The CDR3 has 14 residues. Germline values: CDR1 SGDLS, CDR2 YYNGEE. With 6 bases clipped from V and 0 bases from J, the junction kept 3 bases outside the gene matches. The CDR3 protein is CASKRDSSYNEQFF. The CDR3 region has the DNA TGTGCCAGCAAACGGGACAGCTCCTACAATGAGCAGTTCTTC.

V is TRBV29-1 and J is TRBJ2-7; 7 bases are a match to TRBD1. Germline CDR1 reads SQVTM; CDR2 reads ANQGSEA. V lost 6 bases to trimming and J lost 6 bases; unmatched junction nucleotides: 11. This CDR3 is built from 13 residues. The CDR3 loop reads CSVSGTAFSEQYF. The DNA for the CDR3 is TGCAGCGTATCCGGGACAGCATTTTCCGAGCAGTACTTC.

In DNA form, the CDR3 reads TGTGCCAGCAGCCAAGATAGGGGCGCTGAAAAACTGTTTTTT. It specifies CASSQDRGAEKLFF. The chain employs TRBV14 and TRBJ1-4; D perhaps matches TRBD1 (5 bases). In germline, CDR1 is SGHDN, CDR2 FVKESK. V was cut by 0 bases and J by 7 bases, with 9 bases left in between. This CDR3 spans 14 amino acids.

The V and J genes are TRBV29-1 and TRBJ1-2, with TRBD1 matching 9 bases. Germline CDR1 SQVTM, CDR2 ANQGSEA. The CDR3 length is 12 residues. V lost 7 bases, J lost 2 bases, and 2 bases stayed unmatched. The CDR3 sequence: CSAQGANYGYTF. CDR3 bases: TGCAGCGCACAGGGGGCAAACTATGGCTACACCTTC.

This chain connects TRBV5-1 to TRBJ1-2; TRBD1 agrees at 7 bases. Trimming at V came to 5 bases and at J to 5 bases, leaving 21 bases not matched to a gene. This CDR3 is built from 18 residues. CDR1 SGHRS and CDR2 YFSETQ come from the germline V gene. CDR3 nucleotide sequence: TGCGCCAGCAGATTCGGACAGGAGCAAAACCTTTTTATTTATGGCTACACCTTC. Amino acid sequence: CASRFGQEQNLFIYGYTF.

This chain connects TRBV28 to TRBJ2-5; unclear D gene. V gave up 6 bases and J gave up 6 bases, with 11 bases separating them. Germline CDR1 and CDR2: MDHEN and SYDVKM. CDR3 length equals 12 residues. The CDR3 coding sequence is TGTGCCAGCAGAATGGTTGGGCAGACCCAGTACTTC. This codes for CASRMVGQTQYF.

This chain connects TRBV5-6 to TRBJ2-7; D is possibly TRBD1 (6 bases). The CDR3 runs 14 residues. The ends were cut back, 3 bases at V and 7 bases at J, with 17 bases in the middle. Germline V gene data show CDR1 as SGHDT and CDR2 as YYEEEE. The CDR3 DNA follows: TGTGCCAGCAGCTCCCCAGGGGCGGAGCAGGAGCAGTACTTC. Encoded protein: CASSSPGAEQEQYF.

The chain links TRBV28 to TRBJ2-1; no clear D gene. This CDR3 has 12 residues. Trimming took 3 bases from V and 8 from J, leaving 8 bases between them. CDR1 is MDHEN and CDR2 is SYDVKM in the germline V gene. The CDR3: CASSFHRYEQFF. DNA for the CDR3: TGTGCCAGCAGTTTTCATAGATATGAGCAGTTCTTC.

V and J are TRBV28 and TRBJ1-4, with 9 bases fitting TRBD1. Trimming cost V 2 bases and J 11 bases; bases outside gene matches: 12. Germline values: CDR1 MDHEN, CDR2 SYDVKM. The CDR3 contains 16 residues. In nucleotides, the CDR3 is TGTGCCAGCAGTTTAAGGTCACAGGGGGCCCTCATGAAACTGTTTTTT. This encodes CASSLRSQGALMKLFF.

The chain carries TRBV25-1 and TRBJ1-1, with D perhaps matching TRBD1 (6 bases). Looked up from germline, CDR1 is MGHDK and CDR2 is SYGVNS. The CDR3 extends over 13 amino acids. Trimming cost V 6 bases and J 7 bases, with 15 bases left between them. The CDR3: CASRRGGADEAFF. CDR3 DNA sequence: TGTGCCAGCAGAAGGGGGGGGGCAGATGAAGCTTTCTTT.

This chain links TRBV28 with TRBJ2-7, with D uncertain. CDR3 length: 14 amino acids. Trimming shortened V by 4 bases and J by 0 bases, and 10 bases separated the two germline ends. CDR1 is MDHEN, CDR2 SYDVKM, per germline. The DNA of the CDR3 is TGTGCCAGCAGTTGGGCTACGAGCTCCTACGAGCAGTACTTC. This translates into CASSWATSSYEQYF.

The CDR3 DNA sequence: TGTGCCACCTCGCCGGCACAGGGGCAAGAGACCCAGTACTTC. This translates into CATSPAQGQETQYF. The genes are TRBV6-1 and TRBJ2-5; TRBD1 matches 7 bases. Unmatched junction bases numbered 10, after V lost 10 bases and J lost 2 bases. The CDR3 spans 14 residues. The germline V gene encodes CDR1 MNHNS and CDR2 SASEGT.

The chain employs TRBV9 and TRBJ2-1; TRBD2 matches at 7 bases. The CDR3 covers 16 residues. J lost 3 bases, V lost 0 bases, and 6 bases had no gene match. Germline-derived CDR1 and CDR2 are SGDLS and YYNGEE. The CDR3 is CASSVGLAALYNEQFF. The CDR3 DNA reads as TGTGCCAGCAGCGTAGGGCTAGCGGCACTCTACAATGAGCAGTTCTTC. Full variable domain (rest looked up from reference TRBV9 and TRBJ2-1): DSGVTQTPKHLITATGQRVTLRCSPRSGDLSVYWYQQSLDQGLQFLIQYYNGEERAKGNILERFSAQQFPDLHSELNLSSLELGDSALYFCASSVGLAALYNEQFFGPGTRLTVL.

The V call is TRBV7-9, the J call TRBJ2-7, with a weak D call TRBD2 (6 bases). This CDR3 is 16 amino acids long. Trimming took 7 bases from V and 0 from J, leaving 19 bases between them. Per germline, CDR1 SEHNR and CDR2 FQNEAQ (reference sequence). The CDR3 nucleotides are TGTGCCAGCACCCGAGCGGGCAGACCGAGCTCCTACGAGCAGTACTTC. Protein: CASTRAGRPSSYEQYF.

CDR3 nucleotide sequence: TGTGCCAGCAGCTTGGGTCAGGTGAACACCGGGGAGCTGTTTTTT. Translating it yields CASSLGQVNTGELFF. This chain links TRBV7-6 with TRBJ2-2; no clear D. Per the germline V gene, CDR1 is SGHVS and CDR2 is FNYEAQ. This CDR3 is built from 15 residues. Between the trimmed V and J ends, which lost 3 bases and 1 base, there was a span of 9 bases.

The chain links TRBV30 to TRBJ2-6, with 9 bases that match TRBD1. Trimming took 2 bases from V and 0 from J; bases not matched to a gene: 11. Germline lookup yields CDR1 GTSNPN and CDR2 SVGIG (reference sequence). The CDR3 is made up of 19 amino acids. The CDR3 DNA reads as TGTGCCTGGAGTCAATTACAGGGGGCCCGACTCTCTGGGGCCAACGTCCTGACTTTC. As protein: CAWSQLQGARLSGANVLTF.

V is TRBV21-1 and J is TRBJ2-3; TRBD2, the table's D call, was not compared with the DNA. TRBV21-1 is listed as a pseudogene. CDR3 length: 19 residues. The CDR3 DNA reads TGTGCCAGCAGCAAAGATTCGACTAGCGGGGGCCACTTCACAGATACGCAGTATTTT. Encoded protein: CASSKDSTSGGHFTDTQYF.

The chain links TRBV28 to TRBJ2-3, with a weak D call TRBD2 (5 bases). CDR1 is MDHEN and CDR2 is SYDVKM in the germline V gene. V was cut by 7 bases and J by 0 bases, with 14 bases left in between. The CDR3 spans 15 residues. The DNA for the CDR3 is TGTGCCAGCAACGCAGCGGACCCCAGCACAGATACGCAGTATTTT. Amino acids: CASNAADPSTDTQYF. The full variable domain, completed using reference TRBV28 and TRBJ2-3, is DVKVTQSSRYLVKRTGEKVFLECVQDMDHENMFWYRQDPGLGLRLIYFSYDVKMKEKGDIPEGYSVSREKKERFSLILESASTNQTSMYLCASNAADPSTDTQYFGPGTRLTVL.

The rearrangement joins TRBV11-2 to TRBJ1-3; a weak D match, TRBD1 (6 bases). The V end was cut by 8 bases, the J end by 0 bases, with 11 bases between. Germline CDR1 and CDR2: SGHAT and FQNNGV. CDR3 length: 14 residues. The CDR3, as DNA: TGTGCCAGCGGACGGACAGTCTCTGGAAACACCATATATTTT. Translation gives CASGRTVSGNTIYF.

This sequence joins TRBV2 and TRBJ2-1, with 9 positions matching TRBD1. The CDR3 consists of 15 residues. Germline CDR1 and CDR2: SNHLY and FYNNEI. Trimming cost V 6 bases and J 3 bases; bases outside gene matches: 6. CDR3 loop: CASRPGTGSYNEQFF. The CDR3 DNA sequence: TGTGCCAGCAGACCCGGGACAGGGAGCTACAATGAGCAGTTCTTC.

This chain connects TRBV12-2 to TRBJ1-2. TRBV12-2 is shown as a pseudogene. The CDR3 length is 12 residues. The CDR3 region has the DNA TGTGCAAGTCGCTTAGCGCGGGGGGGCTACACCTTC. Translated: CASRLARGGYTF.

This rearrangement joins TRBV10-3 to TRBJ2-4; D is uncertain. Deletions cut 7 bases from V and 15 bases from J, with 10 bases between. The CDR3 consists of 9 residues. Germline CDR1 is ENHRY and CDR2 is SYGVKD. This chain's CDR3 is CAITGERYF. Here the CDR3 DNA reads TGTGCCATCACTGGCGAGCGGTACTTC.

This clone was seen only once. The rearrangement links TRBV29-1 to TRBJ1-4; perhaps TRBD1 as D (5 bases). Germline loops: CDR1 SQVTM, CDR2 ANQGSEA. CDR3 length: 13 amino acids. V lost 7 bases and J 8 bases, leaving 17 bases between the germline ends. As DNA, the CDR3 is TGCAGCGCTCTAGGGGATTTAAGGGAAAAACTGTTTTTT. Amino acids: CSALGDLREKLFF.

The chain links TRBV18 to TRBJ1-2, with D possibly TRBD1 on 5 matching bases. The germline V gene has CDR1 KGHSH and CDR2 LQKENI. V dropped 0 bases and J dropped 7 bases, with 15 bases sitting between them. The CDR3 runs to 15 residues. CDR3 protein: CASSPPGASRGGYTF. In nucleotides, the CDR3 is TGTGCCAGCTCACCACCAGGGGCCAGTAGAGGTGGCTACACCTTC.

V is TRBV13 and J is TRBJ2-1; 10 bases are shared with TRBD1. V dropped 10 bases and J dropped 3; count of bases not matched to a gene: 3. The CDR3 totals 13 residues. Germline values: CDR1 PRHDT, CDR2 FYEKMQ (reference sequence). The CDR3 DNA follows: TGTGCCACAGGGGACAGGGGCTACAATGAGCAGTTCTTC. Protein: CATGDRGYNEQFF.

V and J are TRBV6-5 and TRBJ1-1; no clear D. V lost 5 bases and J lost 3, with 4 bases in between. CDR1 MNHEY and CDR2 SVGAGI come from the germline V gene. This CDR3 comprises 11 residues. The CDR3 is CASSQYTEAFF. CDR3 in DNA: TGTGCCAGCAGTCAGTACACTGAAGCTTTCTTT.